Shown below are 8 T cell receptor beta chains from a single sample sequenced in a study of vaccination and CD4 T cells after COVID-19. No antigen is known for these receptors. Sequencing of DNA taken from cultured CD4+ T cells relied on the Oncomine TCR Beta short-read assay. TCRdb fed the PCR reads into MiXCR, producing one record per CDR3 protein. Of about 13,000 distinct CDR3 sequences in the sample, approximately 74% were seen once. The treatment was: approximately nine-day PBMC culture with coronavirus spike peptide pools or control peptides (ViraFEST assay). The specimen comprised CD4+ T cells from blood, cultured in vitro, sampled after SARS-CoV-2 vaccination. These receptors all stem from a human donor who received a COVID-19 vaccine.

The CDR3 DNA follows: TGTGCCAGCAGCCAACTAGGACAGGGCGGCGGCTACACCTTC. Translated: CASSQLGQGGGYTF. The chain carries TRBV3-1 and TRBJ1-2; 8 bases agree with TRBD1. Germline loops: CDR1 LGHDT, CDR2 YNNKEL (reference sequence). Trimming at V came to 2 bases and at J to 8 bases, leaving 7 bases not matched to a gene. The CDR3 sequence is 14 residues long.

Only a few counts were recorded for this clonotype. V usage is TRBV10-3 and J usage is TRBJ1-2; the D gene is possibly TRBD1 (6 bases). Between the trimmed V and J ends, which lost 8 bases and 5 bases, there was a span of 6 bases. The V gene's germline CDR1 is ENHRY and CDR2 SYGVKD. The CDR3 length is 10 residues. The CDR3 loop is CAIGQYGYTF. The DNA of the CDR3 is TGTGCCATCGGACAGTATGGCTACACCTTC.

This chain joins TRBV6-1 and TRBJ1-6, with no clear D. With 10 bases removed from V and 10 bases from J, the gap between germline ends came to 17 bases. The CDR3 has 13 residues. Germline CDR1 reads MNHNS; CDR2 reads SASEGT. Here the CDR3 reads CAIKEGSMSPLHF. The CDR3 DNA reads TGTGCCATCAAGGAGGGTTCCATGTCACCCCTCCACTTT.

The rearrangement joins TRBV2 to TRBJ2-7; tentatively, D is TRBD1 (8 bases). The CDR3 consists of 15 residues. The germline V and J ends were trimmed by 8 bases and 5 bases, with 22 bases remaining between them. Per the germline V gene, CDR1 is SNHLY and CDR2 is FYNNEI. CDR3 sequence (DNA): TGTGCCAGCTTCGAAGGTCACAGGGGGAGGGACGAGCAGTACTTC. Amino acid sequence: CASFEGHRGRDEQYF.

Only a few counts were recorded for this clonotype. The V and J genes are TRBV20-1 and TRBJ2-5, with unresolved D. CDR3 length equals 14 residues. Germline-derived CDR1 and CDR2 are DFQATT and SNEGSKA (reference sequence). Trimming removed 0 bases from V and 4 bases from J, with 12 bases in between. The CDR3 DNA reads as TGCAGTGCTAGAGATCCCTTAGTTTCAGAGACCCAGTACTTC. It translates to CSARDPLVSETQYF.

The rearrangement joins TRBV6-5 to TRBJ2-1; perhaps TRBD1 as D (6 bases). CDR3 length: 15 residues. Per germline, CDR1 MNHEY and CDR2 SVGAGI. Trimming shortened V by 2 bases and J by 1 base, and 9 bases separated the two germline ends. In DNA form, the CDR3 reads TGTGCCAGCAGTTACGACAGGAGTTCCTACAATGAGCAGTTCTTC. Its translation: CASSYDRSSYNEQFF.

The rearrangement links TRBV20-1 to TRBJ1-6; no definite D call. V lost 4 bases and J lost 7, with 11 bases in between. The CDR3 extends over 13 amino acids. The germline CDR1 and CDR2 sequences are DFQATT and SNEGSKA (reference sequence). The CDR3 DNA is TGCAGTGCTAAAGCCAACCGCAATTCACCCCTCCACTTT. This codes for CSAKANRNSPLHF.

J is TRBJ1-2 and V is TRBV20-1; D ambiguous. Per the germline V gene, CDR1 is DFQATT and CDR2 is SNEGSKA (reference sequence). The CDR3 totals 13 residues. Trimming pared 3 bases from V and 2 bases from J, leaving 10 bases between. CDR3 region: CSASPTRNYGYTF. The CDR3, as DNA: TGCAGTGCTAGCCCGACGCGGAACTATGGCTACACCTTC.